This T cell receptor (beta chain) derives from a study of blood T cell repertoires in COVID-19 (dated by TCRdb to about 2020). Context from the whole study: Samples from collaborators originated in the United States, Italy and Spain and spanned both the acute and convalescent phases of COVID-19. The material from the prospective study consisted of cDNA or gDNA derived from T cells, B-cell-depleted T cells, or PBMCs. The dataset comprised deeply sampled blood TCRbeta repertoires from subjects exposed to, actively infected with, or recovered from COVID-19. The repertoires were released in a freely available public database meant as a resource for research on the immune response to SARS-CoV-2. The samples were drawn from two sources: the first 160 participants of the ongoing ImmuneRACE study, and 950 to 1,500 subjects contributed by 6 global collaborators. Sample metadata almost always included a de-identified subject ID, COVID-19 status, age in years and sex. Where available, HLA class I and class II types were obtained from metadata supplied by the sample provider rather than from assay-based typing.

The CDR3 starts with the cysteine, ends with the phenylalanine, and has 12 residues. Only the CDR3 DNA is retained, 36 bases long and in frame from the first base. From a lookup of the germline V gene (reference sequence), CDR1 and CDR2 are DFQATT and SNEGSKA. Broad study findings and their caveats: The quantity of clinical and demographic metadata differed by source and by participant and was supplied without curation.

TCRbeta CDR3 regions were amplified from genomic DNA by means of the immunoSEQ Assay, a bias-controlled multiplex PCR. For the original study's pipeline: Nucleated cell counts per sample were estimated from amplification of reference gene primers within the assay. Sequence reads were collapsed and filtered to measure the absolute abundance of every unique TCRbeta CDR3 rearrangement. For each sample, productive Simpson clonality was calculated as the square root of Simpson's diversity index over productive rearrangements. The immuneACCESS repertoire file appears here via TCRdb, limited to in-frame rearrangements. These files lack a portion of the clones; in checked studies, under half of the deficit traces to unresolved V genes, and the cause of the others is not known. The DNA gave D and trimming, while V, J and clone size come from that table. The sample yields about 300,000 clones; roughly 83% were counted once. Roughly 1.6% of the sample goes to the ten largest clones.

In regard to this clone: The target of this receptor is not known. The junction differs from germline at one of its ends, possibly a read error.

At one collaborating source in Seattle, patients were enrolled during active infection and were followed longitudinally through the course of disease. Collaborating institutions collected whole blood in K2EDTA tubes following their own protocols. For TCRbeta analysis, collaborator samples were shipped as frozen whole blood, as isolated PBMCs, or as DNA extracted from either sample type. This sequence uses TRBV20-1 and TRBJ1-1; the best D guess is TRBD1, with 6 bases matching. The sample consisted of peripheral blood. The receptor comes from a human donor with COVID-19, enrolled during active disease. The donor label of this sample is uncertain. The DNA sequence reads TGCAGTGCTAGTAGGGACACCCTTATTTCTCTCTTT. Its translation is CSASRDTLISLF.